This T cell receptor (beta chain) was found in a study of CD8 T cells in ankylosing spondylitis. The table lists this clonotype with a few counts. The antigen remains undetermined. TCRdb analysed the 5' RACE reads with MiXCR anew, one entry per CDR3 protein. The sample shows 180,000 or so distinct CDR3 sequences, 11% of them seen only once. Findings and limits, study-wide: What appeared characteristic of ankylosing spondylitis blood was a TCR beta motif of seven to nine highly homologous variants.

Trimming shortened V by 4 bases and J by 5 bases, and 12 bases separated the two germline ends. This CDR3 spans 14 amino acids. CDR1 and CDR2 (germline): SNHLY, FYNNEI. Specimen: blood, either unsorted or a sorted T cell fraction (not recorded which). This sequence was found in a male donor with ankylosing spondylitis or in good health (not recorded which). The rearrangement uses TRBV2 and TRBJ1-5; D possibly corresponds to TRBD1 (6 bases). The CDR3 loop is CASSGLQGYQPQHF. The DNA of the CDR3 is TGTGCCAGCAGTGGTTTACAGGGTTATCAGCCCCAGCATTTT. Full variable domain (missing parts from reference TRBV2 and TRBJ1-5): EPEVTQTPSHQVTQMGQEVILRCVPISNHLYFYWYRQILGQKVEFLVSFYNNEISEKSEIFDDQFSVERPDGSNFTLKIRSTKLEDSAMYFCASSGLQGYQPQHFGDGTRLSIL.